The 25 T cell receptor beta chains given below trace back to one sample, sequenced in a study of blood T cell repertoires in COVID-19. Data came from immunoSEQ multiplex PCR; TCRdb stores just in-frame clones and leaves some out. The repertoire has just over 650,000 clones, 70% to 90% of them found once; the top ten carry over 0.2%. What was sequenced was peripheral blood. These receptors were collected from a woman aged 18-30 years with acute or convalescent COVID-19.

This chain joins TRBV7-9 and TRBJ1-1; unclear D gene. The CDR3 totals 13 residues. Germline CDR1 reads SEHNR; CDR2 reads FQNEAQ (reference sequence). V lost 3 bases and J lost 2, with 7 bases in between. The CDR3 here is CASSFASNTEAFF. The CDR3 DNA sequence: TGTGCCAGCAGCTTTGCGTCCAACACTGAAGCTTTCTTT.

The chain combines TRBV4-2 with TRBJ2-1, with a possible D match to TRBD1 (6 bases). The germline gives CDR1 LGHNA, CDR2 YNFKEQ. The CDR3 length is 15 residues. Trimming removed 0 bases at V and 2 bases at J, with 8 bases between. In nucleotides, the CDR3 is TGTGCCAGCAGCCAAGAGCGGACAGCCTACAATGAGCAGTTCTTC. It encodes CASSQERTAYNEQFF.

As regards this clone: Germline is not matched at one junction end, which may reflect a read error. This chain uses TRBV4-3 with TRBJ2-2, with TRBD1 identical over 7 bases. CDR3 length: 17 amino acids. Germline V gives CDR1 LGHNA, CDR2 YSLEER. CDR3 coding DNA: TGCGCCAGCAGCCAAGGGATTAGGGGGCCCAACACCAGGGAGCTGTTTTTT. Amino acids: CASSQGIRGPNTRELFF.

This chain links TRBV5-1 with TRBJ1-6, with D maybe TRBD1 (5 bases). The CDR3 is 15 residues long. Trimming stripped 0 bases from V and 7 bases from J, with 11 bases between. Germline V gives CDR1 SGHRS, CDR2 YFSETQ. The CDR3: CASSLGQGRNSPLHF. The CDR3 region has the DNA TGCGCCAGCAGCTTGGGGCAGGGTAGGAATTCACCCCTCCACTTT.

This chain joins TRBV28 and TRBJ2-1; D is unresolved. This CDR3 has 12 residues. Looked up from germline, CDR1 is MDHEN and CDR2 is SYDVKM. Trimming took 6 bases from V and 6 from J, leaving 9 bases between them. Here the CDR3 reads CASRAAPNEQFF. CDR3 DNA sequence: TGTGCCAGCAGGGCAGCGCCCAATGAGCAGTTCTTC.

In DNA, the CDR3 is TGTGCCAGCAGCCAAGGGGGTCGGGGCTACGAGCAGTACTTC. Protein product: CASSQGGRGYEQYF. The chain joins TRBV4-2 to TRBJ2-7, with D possibly matching TRBD2 (5 bases). Germline assignment: CDR1 LGHNA and CDR2 YNFKEQ. The CDR3 contains 14 residues. Trimming removed 1 base at V and 3 bases at J, with 10 bases between.

V is TRBV2 and J is TRBJ2-1; 11 bases match TRBD2. The trim removed 1 base at V and 8 bases at J, leaving 4 bases unmatched. The germline gives CDR1 SNHLY, CDR2 FYNNEI. The CDR3 loop spans 15 amino acids. This CDR3 reads CASSEVAGGFYEQFF. The DNA of the CDR3 is TGTGCCAGCAGTGAAGTAGCGGGGGGGTTTTATGAGCAGTTCTTC.

This clone appeared once. The V gene is TRBV5-1, the J gene TRBJ1-2; 8 bases map to TRBD1. Germline CDR1 is SGHRS and CDR2 is YFSETQ. The CDR3 loop spans 14 amino acids. V lost 4 bases, J lost 8 bases, and 10 bases stayed unmatched. CDR3 nucleotide sequence: TGCGCCAGCAGCCTGACAGGGGTGGAATGGGGCTACACCTTC. Translation: CASSLTGVEWGYTF.

This clone was found once. The J gene is TRBJ2-5, the V gene TRBV7-7; TRBD1 aligns across 7 bases. The CDR3 sequence is 15 residues long. From germline, CDR1 is SSHAT and CDR2 FNYEAQ (reference sequence). V was clipped by 5 bases and J by 5 bases; unmatched bases: 11. The CDR3 coding sequence is TGTGCCAGCAGCCGGGGCGGACAGGAGTGGGAGACCCAGTACTTC. This codes for CASSRGGQEWETQYF.

The chain uses TRBV7-9 and TRBJ2-1; TRBD2 matches 7 bases. V was pared by 9 bases and J by 3 bases, with 11 bases of the junction left unmatched. Germline V gives CDR1 SEHNR, CDR2 FQNEAQ (reference sequence). The CDR3 totals 15 residues. The CDR3 DNA reads as TGTGCCAGTCCGGGAGGCCTACTGGGCTACAATGAGCAGTTCTTC. It codes for CASPGGLLGYNEQFF.

This clone occurred once. This sample also contains other DNA sequences that code for the same CDR3. The rearrangement uses TRBV5-4 and TRBJ1-1, with a possible D match to TRBD1 (5 bases). Germline assignment: CDR1 SGHNT and CDR2 YYREEE (reference sequence). The CDR3 covers 12 residues. The ends were cut back, 2 bases at V and 4 bases at J, with 6 bases in the middle. CDR3 bases: TGTGCCAGCAGCTTCGGGGGCACTGAAGCTTTCTTT. Amino acids: CASSFGGTEAFF.

V usage is TRBV6-5 and J usage is TRBJ1-2, with a possible D match to TRBD1 (6 bases). CDR1 MNHEY and CDR2 SVGAGI come from the germline V gene. Trimming cost V 7 bases and J 4 bases, with 10 bases left between them. The CDR3 length is 12 residues. CDR3 sequence (DNA): TGTGCCAGCACAAGGGGGAGCTATGGCTACACCTTC. Its protein product is CASTRGSYGYTF.

The V call is TRBV7-2, the J call TRBJ2-7; tentatively, D is TRBD1 (6 bases). Germline loops: CDR1 SGHTA, CDR2 FQGNSA. The CDR3 has 15 residues. The ends were cut back, 4 bases at V and 6 bases at J, with 19 bases in the middle. The CDR3 here is CASSSGFTGNSEQYF. The CDR3 nucleotides read TGTGCCAGCAGCTCTGGTTTTACAGGGAACTCCGAGCAGTACTTC.

This sequence joins TRBV29-1 and TRBJ1-2; 11 bases are a match to TRBD1. V was pared by 7 bases and J by 5 bases, with 3 bases of the junction left unmatched. CDR3 size: 12 residues. The germline gives CDR1 SQVTM, CDR2 ANQGSEA. The CDR3 coding sequence is TGCAGCGCGGGACAGGGGGAATATGGCTACACCTTC. Translated, it gives CSAGQGEYGYTF. Supplemented by reference TRBV29-1 and TRBJ1-2, the full variable domain reads SAVISQKPSRDICQRGTSLTIQCQVDSQVTMMFWYRQQPGQSLTLIATANQGSEATYESGFVIDKFPISRPNLTFSTLTVSNMSPEDSSIYLCSAGQGEYGYTFGSGTRLTVV.

CDR3 region: CASSPRTGPLGYTF. CDR3 bases: TGTGCCAGCAGCCCAAGGACAGGCCCTCTGGGCTACACCTTC. The chain links TRBV7-2 to TRBJ1-2; 7 positions match TRBD1. V was pared by 5 bases and J by 8 bases, with 11 bases of the junction left unmatched. The length of the CDR3 is 14 residues. Germline values: CDR1 SGHTA, CDR2 FQGNSA.

The chain links TRBV11-2 to TRBJ1-1, with 7 bases aligning to TRBD1. CDR1 and CDR2 from the germline V gene are SGHAT and FQNNGV. The V segment lost 5 bases and the J segment 4 bases; nucleotides outside the gene matches: 1. The CDR3 contains 12 residues. The chain's CDR3 is CASSAGGTEAFF. In nucleotides, the CDR3 is TGTGCCAGCAGCGCAGGGGGCACTGAAGCTTTCTTT.

The chain links TRBV14 to TRBJ1-1; TRBD1 is a possible D gene (5 bases). Germline CDR1 reads SGHDN; CDR2 reads FVKESK. The CDR3 covers 16 residues. Deletions cut 1 base from V and 5 bases from J, with 17 bases between. As DNA, the CDR3 is TGTGCCAGCAGCCAAGTGGGGAGGGGAAGGGTAACTGAAGCTTTCTTT. Residues: CASSQVGRGRVTEAFF.

The rearrangement uses TRBV6-5 and TRBJ1-4, with D maybe TRBD1 (5 bases). The germline V and J ends were trimmed by 6 bases and 8 bases, with 16 bases remaining between them. Germline assignment: CDR1 MNHEY and CDR2 SVGAGI. This CDR3 is 14 amino acids long. This chain's CDR3 is CASRPPGRGEKLFF. CDR3 in DNA: TGTGCCAGCAGACCCCCGGGTCGGGGGGAAAAACTGTTTTTT.

The J gene is TRBJ1-2, the V gene TRBV29-1, with 7 bases identical to TRBD1. The CDR3 length is 13 residues. In germline, CDR1 is SQVTM, CDR2 ANQGSEA. J gave up 1 base and V 6 bases, and 5 bases lay outside the gene matches. This CDR3 reads CSVPGGYNYGYTF. In DNA, the CDR3 is TGCAGCGTCCCAGGGGGGTATAACTATGGCTACACCTTC.

The V and J genes are TRBV4-1 and TRBJ1-5; a weak D match, TRBD1 (5 bases). CDR1 and CDR2 from the germline V gene are MGHRA and YSYEKL. The CDR3 contains 15 residues. The germline V and J ends were trimmed by 3 bases and 4 bases, with 13 bases remaining between them. DNA for the CDR3: TGCGCCAGCAGCCAGGGGCAGGGCATAAATCAGCCCCAGCATTTT. Protein sequence: CASSQGQGINQPQHF.

The J gene is TRBJ1-5, the V gene TRBV10-3, with D possibly matching TRBD1 (6 bases). The CDR3 is 18 amino acids. Trimming cost V 1 base and J 6 bases, with 22 bases left between them. CDR1 is ENHRY and CDR2 is SYGVKD in the germline V gene. The CDR3: CAISEWGGADTAGQPQHF. The CDR3 DNA reads TGTGCCATCAGTGAGTGGGGGGGCGCAGATACAGCGGGTCAGCCCCAGCATTTT.

This chain joins TRBV9 and TRBJ2-2; D call uncertain. Germline V lookup: CDR1 SGDLS, CDR2 YYNGEE. V lost 2 bases and J lost 7, with 6 bases in between. This CDR3 has 12 residues. The CDR3 DNA follows: TGTGCCAGCAGCGTGACATTCGGGGAGCTGTTTTTT. Its protein product is CASSVTFGELFF.

J is TRBJ1-1 and V is TRBV4-1, with 7 bases fitting TRBD1. CDR1 and CDR2 from the germline V gene are MGHRA and YSYEKL. The trim removed 0 bases at V and 3 bases at J, leaving 4 bases unmatched. The CDR3 contains 15 residues. CDR3 sequence (DNA): TGCGCCAGCAGCCAAGAGGACAGGCTAGACACTGAAGCTTTCTTT. Protein: CASSQEDRLDTEAFF.

This rearrangement joins TRBV5-6 to TRBJ2-3; 8 bases map to TRBD2. This CDR3 region has 16 residues. Trimming at V came to 0 bases and at J to 4 bases, leaving 7 bases not matched to a gene. Germline V gene sequence: CDR1 SGHDT, CDR2 YYEEEE. CDR3 nucleotides: TGTGCCAGCAGCTTGGTTAGCGGGGATCTGGCAGATACGCAGTATTTT. Protein sequence: CASSLVSGDLADTQYF.

The chain has TRBV11-1 and TRBJ1-1; TRBD1 matches 9 bases. Germline V lookup: CDR1 SGHAT, CDR2 FQDESV (reference sequence). Unmatched junction bases numbered 4, after V lost 7 bases and J lost 10 bases. The CDR3 covers 11 residues. The CDR3 DNA reads as TGTGCCAGCAACGGGGGACAGGGAGCTTTCTTT. The encoded protein is CASNGGQGAFF.